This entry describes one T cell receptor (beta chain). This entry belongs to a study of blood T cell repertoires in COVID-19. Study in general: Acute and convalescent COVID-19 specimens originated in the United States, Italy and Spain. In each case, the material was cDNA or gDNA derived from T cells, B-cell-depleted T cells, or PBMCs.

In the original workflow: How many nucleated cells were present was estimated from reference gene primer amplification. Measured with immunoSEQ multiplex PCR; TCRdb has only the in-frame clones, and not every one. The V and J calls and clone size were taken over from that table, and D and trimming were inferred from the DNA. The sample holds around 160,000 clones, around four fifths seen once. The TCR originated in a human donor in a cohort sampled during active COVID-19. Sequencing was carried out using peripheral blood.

CDR3 in amino acids: CASSLAGARGYTF. Here the CDR3 DNA reads TGCGCCAGCAGCTTGGCAGGGGCTCGGGGCTACACCTTC. This chain connects TRBV5-1 to TRBJ1-2; maybe TRBD1 (6 bases). Germline V CDR1 and CDR2: SGHRS, YFSETQ. V was clipped by 0 bases and J by 8 bases, with 11 bases between them. This CDR3 contains 13 residues.